This T cell receptor (beta chain) was retrieved from a study of breast tumors, draining lymph nodes, adjacent tissues. Study results and caveats: Tumor T cell lymph node origin was a supported hypothesis, not proven.

Axillary draining lymph nodes of breast cancer patients supplied the node samples. TCRdb analysed the multiplex PCR reads with MiXCR anew, one entry per CDR3 protein. The sample shows some 170,000 distinct CDR3 sequences, 33% of them seen only once. This clonotype turned up a few times. The antigen is not known. The V and J ends lost 6 bases and 3 bases respectively, with 15 bases between them. The CDR3 loop spans 16 amino acids. Germline assignment: CDR1 MDHEN and CDR2 SYDVKM. This receptor was obtained from a female donor with breast cancer. Some clones in this sample may be carry-over from other donors' samples. The sample consisted of axillary lymph node tissue. This rearrangement joins TRBV28 to TRBJ1-6; D unclear. The CDR3 DNA reads TGTGCCAGCAGCCCACTTACTGTCATCTATAATTCACCCCTCCACTTT. Residues: CASSPLTVIYNSPLHF.